One and the same sample provided the 6 T cell receptor beta chains below, sequenced in a study of T cells after yellow fever vaccination. TCRdb used MiXCR to reprocess the 5' RACE reads, holding one entry per CDR3 protein. The table has roughly 310,000 distinct CDR3 sequences, 8% to 10% seen once. The specimen comprised PBMCs, sampled on the day of the first yellow fever vaccination. The receptors derive from a man in his late teens or twenties who received the YFV17D yellow fever vaccine.

This clonotype was seen ten or more times. The V and J genes are TRBV5-1 and TRBJ1-1; maybe TRBD1 (6 bases). CDR3 length: 14 residues. The germline V gene encodes CDR1 SGHRS and CDR2 YFSETQ. V shed 5 bases and J shed 2 bases, with 13 bases lying between them. DNA of the CDR3: TGCGCCAGCAGTTGGGGGGCCGCCAACACTGAAGCTTTCTTT. It encodes CASSWGAANTEAFF. Filled out from reference TRBV5-1 and TRBJ1-1, the complete variable domain reads KAGVTQTPRYLIKTRGQQVTLSCSPISGHRSVSWYQQTPGQGLQFLFEYFSETQRNKGNFPGRFSGRQFSNSRSEMNVSTLELGDSALYLCASSWGAANTEAFFGQGTRLTVV.

This clonotype was seen more than once but under ten times. The chain couples TRBV20-1 to TRBJ2-7; D uncertain. Trimming took 6 bases from V and 1 from J, leaving 7 bases between them. The CDR3 has 11 amino acids. The germline V gene encodes CDR1 DFQATT and CDR2 SNEGSKA (reference sequence). The CDR3 is CSAKQSYEQYV. For the CDR3, the DNA is TGCAGTGCAAAGCAGTCCTACGAGCAGTACGTC.

There are a few counts of this clonotype. The V call is TRBV4-2, the J call TRBJ2-5, with a weak D call TRBD2 (7 bases). Trimming took off 4 bases at V and 1 base at J, with 22 bases between the two ends. The length of the CDR3 is 18 residues. CDR1 and CDR2 (germline): LGHNA, YNFKEQ. The CDR3 bases are TGTGCCAGCAGCCGGGTGATGGGGGGGCCGATTGTCCAAGAGACCCAGTACTTC. Protein sequence: CASSRVMGGPIVQETQYF.

This clonotype was counted a few times. V and J are TRBV10-3 and TRBJ1-6; D not certain. CDR1 and CDR2 from the germline V gene are ENHRY and SYGVKD. V lost 3 bases, J lost 0 bases, and 9 bases lay in between. The CDR3 spans 16 residues. Here the CDR3 DNA reads TGTGCCATCAGTGACAGCCTGAGCTCCTATAATTCACCCCTCCACTTT. Amino acids: CAISDSLSSYNSPLHF.

The sample holds a few counts of this clonotype. As DNA, the CDR3 is TGCAGTGCGCGCGCGACAGGTGGGGACACTGAAGCTTTCTTT. Translating gives CSARATGGDTEAFF. V gene TRBV20-1 combines with J gene TRBJ1-1; tentatively, D is TRBD1 (6 bases). This CDR3 is 14 amino acids long. V was cut by 6 bases and J by 3 bases, with 17 bases left in between. Germline CDR1 reads DFQATT; CDR2 reads SNEGSKA (reference sequence).

This clonotype showed up just a few times. At one end, the junction sequence differs from germline, possibly due to a read error. The rearrangement links TRBV13 to TRBJ1-5; a possible D gene is TRBD1 (6 bases). The CDR3 loop spans 15 amino acids. CDR1 PRHDT and CDR2 FYEKMQ come from the germline V gene (reference sequence). This CDR3 reads CASSLGGGFNEPQHF. In DNA, the CDR3 is TGTGCCAGCAGCTTAGGAGGGGGATTCAATGAGCCCCAGCATTTT.